Below, 27 T cell receptor beta chains from the same sample are listed, as sequenced in a study of CD8 T cells in ankylosing spondylitis. A single record per CDR3 protein comes from TCRdb applying MiXCR to the 5' RACE reads. The data contain roughly 230,000 distinct CDR3 sequences, about 10% of them singletons. Sequencing was done on a sample of blood, either unsorted or a sorted T cell fraction (not recorded which). The source of these receptors is a male donor with ankylosing spondylitis or in good health (not recorded which).

This clonotype was seen many times. The chain carries TRBV12-3 or TRBV12-4 and TRBJ2-5; D gene unclear. Between the trimmed V and J ends, which lost 7 bases and 5 bases, there was a span of 14 bases. The CDR3 length is 13 residues. The CDR3 bases are TGTGCCAGCACCACCCAATGGCGGGAGACCCAGTACTTC. Translated: CASTTQWRETQYF.

In this sample, this clonotype turned up many times. This rearrangement joins TRBV29-1 to TRBJ2-7; tentatively, D is TRBD1 (6 bases). CDR1 SQVTM and CDR2 ANQGSEA come from the germline V gene. The V and J ends lost 7 bases and 2 bases respectively, with 15 bases between them. The CDR3 sequence is 13 residues long. CDR3 region: CSARGSIAYEQYF. The DNA for the CDR3 is TGCAGCGCCAGGGGTTCAATAGCCTACGAGCAGTACTTC.

Many counts were recorded for this clonotype. The V and J genes are TRBV10-3 and TRBJ2-5, with 7 bases aligning to TRBD2. Germline CDR1 reads ENHRY; CDR2 reads SYGVKD. V lost 2 bases to trimming and J lost 5 bases; unmatched junction nucleotides: 2. The CDR3 loop spans 13 amino acids. DNA for the CDR3: TGTGCCATCAGTGAGACTAGCGTGGAGACCCAGTACTTC. Translated: CAISETSVETQYF.

This clonotype was counted many times. The chain uses TRBV20-1 and TRBJ2-3; TRBD2 matches at 7 bases. The J segment lost 6 bases and the V segment lost 5 bases, leaving 11 bases of the junction unmatched. The CDR3 has 14 residues. The germline CDR1 and CDR2 sequences are DFQATT and SNEGSKA (reference sequence). CDR3 DNA: TGCAGTGCTCGACTAGCCTCCCGGGTGGATACGCAGTATTTT. This translates into CSARLASRVDTQYF.

This clonotype was picked up many times. The chain combines TRBV10-3 with TRBJ2-3; 10 bases map to TRBD2. The V gene's germline CDR1 is ENHRY and CDR2 SYGVKD. This CDR3 contains 14 residues. V was pared by 6 bases and J by 1 base, with 1 base of the junction left unmatched. In DNA form, the CDR3 reads TGTGCCATCAGCACTAGCGGGGGCACAGATACGCAGTATTTT. Its translation: CAISTSGGTDTQYF.

This rearrangement joins TRBV11-2 to TRBJ2-2, with 7 positions matching TRBD1. Germline V gives CDR1 SGHAT, CDR2 FQNNGV. V lost 4 bases, J lost 1 base, and 9 bases stayed unmatched. CDR3 size: 17 residues. CDR3 sequence (DNA): TGTGCCAGCAGCTCAAGTAACAGGGGAAAGAACACCGGGGAGCTGTTTTTT. Amino acid sequence: CASSSSNRGKNTGELFF.

In its sample, this clonotype was seen many times. The CDR3 nucleotides are TGCGCCAGCAGTGGGGGGAGTGCGAACTATGGCTACACCTTC. Translating it yields CASSGGSANYGYTF. This rearrangement joins TRBV5-1 to TRBJ1-2, with a tentative D call TRBD1 (5 bases). Germline V lookup: CDR1 SGHRS, CDR2 YFSETQ. The CDR3 is made up of 14 amino acids. Trimming shortened V by 5 bases and J by 2 bases, and 13 bases separated the two germline ends.

A remark on this clonotype: At one boundary the junction diverges from the germline segment, which might be a read error. J is TRBJ2-2 and V is TRBV7-7, with D tentatively TRBD1 or TRBD2 (5 bases each). The CDR3 runs 15 residues. Germline loops: CDR1 SSHAT, CDR2 FNYEAQ (reference sequence). The CDR3 nucleotides are TGTACCAGCAGCTTAGGGGCAGGGAGCACCGGGGAGCTGTTTTTT. This encodes CTSSLGAGSTGELFF.

This clonotype was detected many times. The chain employs TRBV6-2 or TRBV6-3 and TRBJ2-2; unclear D gene. The CDR3 sequence is 13 residues long. Germline lookup yields CDR1 MNHEY and CDR2 SVGEGT. Trimming took off 7 bases at V and 0 bases at J, with 6 bases between the two ends. The CDR3 DNA is TGTGCCAGCAATAGAGCGAACACCGGGGAGCTGTTTTTT. This gives the protein CASNRANTGELFF.

This clonotype was seen repeatedly, ten times or more. The rearrangement links TRBV9 to TRBJ2-1; 9 bases agree with TRBD1. Germline assignment: CDR1 SGDLS and CDR2 YYNGEE. The junction had 7 bases not matched to a gene; V was cut back by 3 bases and J by 6 bases. The CDR3 totals 15 residues. CDR3 amino acids: CASSEGQGGFNEQFF. DNA of the CDR3: TGTGCCAGCAGCGAGGGACAGGGTGGGTTCAATGAGCAGTTCTTC.

For the CDR3, the DNA is TGTGCCAGCAGCCCCGCCGGGGGGGGCTCCACAGATACGCAGTATTTT. Translation: CASSPAGGGSTDTQYF. This chain joins TRBV7-2 and TRBJ2-3, with TRBD2 matching 8 bases. CDR1 is SGHTA, CDR2 FQGNSA, per germline. This CDR3 region has 16 residues. Trimming removed 5 bases from V and 2 bases from J; junction bases left unmatched: 9.

In this sample, this clonotype turned up many times. This chain links TRBV20-1 with TRBJ1-6, with D unclear. Germline V gene sequence: CDR1 DFQATT, CDR2 SNEGSKA (reference sequence). The CDR3 runs 15 residues. The V end lost 5 bases, the J end lost 5 bases, and 16 bases lay between the germline ends. CDR3 loop: CSAYGAGRNNSPLHF. In DNA, the CDR3 is TGCAGTGCTTACGGTGCGGGGAGGAATAATTCACCCCTCCACTTT.

This clonotype showed up just a few times. The chain uses TRBV7-9 and TRBJ2-3, with 9 bases lining up with TRBD2. The CDR3 sequence is 16 residues long. V was pared by 0 bases and J by 2 bases, with 3 bases of the junction left unmatched. From germline, CDR1 is SEHNR and CDR2 FQNEAQ (reference sequence). The CDR3, as DNA: TGTGCCAGCAGCTTAGCGCCTAGCGGGGTCACAGATACGCAGTATTTT. Translated, it gives CASSLAPSGVTDTQYF.

Notes on this clonotype: A much larger clone lies a single base off, so this may be a read error. V and J are TRBV12-3 or TRBV12-4 and TRBJ2-7; TRBD2 matches 9 bases. V shed 7 bases and J 2 bases; nucleotides not matched to a gene: 6. There are 14 residues in the CDR3. This CDR3 reads CASTPGTSPYEQYF. CDR3 nucleotides: TGTGCCAGCACCCCCGGGACTAGCCCCTACGAGCAGTACTTC.

This clonotype turned up a few times. The rearrangement uses TRBV6-1 and TRBJ2-2; tentatively, D is TRBD2 (6 bases). Looked up from germline, CDR1 is MNHNS and CDR2 is SASEGT. V gave up 6 bases and J gave up 4 bases, with 18 bases separating them. CDR3 length equals 16 residues. The CDR3: CASRTPSGFSTGELFF. CDR3 nucleotide sequence: TGTGCCAGCAGGACCCCCAGCGGGTTCAGCACCGGGGAGCTGTTTTTT.

This clonotype came up many times. The V gene is TRBV6-5, the J gene TRBJ2-4; 10 bases map to TRBD2. This CDR3 contains 19 residues. The V segment lost 5 bases and the J segment 0 bases; nucleotides outside the gene matches: 13. Germline loops: CDR1 MNHEY, CDR2 SVGAGI. CDR3 loop: CASSLTLAGAQLAKNIQYF. The CDR3 region has the DNA TGTGCCAGCAGTCTCACTCTAGCGGGAGCTCAATTAGCCAAAAACATTCAGTACTTC.

This clonotype occurred many times. The gene calls are TRBV12-3 or TRBV12-4 and TRBJ2-2; 9 bases align to TRBD1. This CDR3 contains 15 residues. V lost 4 bases, J lost 1 base, and 1 base stayed unmatched. Written as DNA, the CDR3 is TGTGCCAGCAGTTGGGGACAGGGGAACACCGGGGAGCTGTTTTTT. Translation: CASSWGQGNTGELFF.

The chain combines TRBV7-8 with TRBJ2-5; D may be TRBD2 (5 bases). The V end lost 5 bases, the J end lost 6 bases, and 7 bases lay between the germline ends. CDR1 is SGHVS, CDR2 FQNEAQ, per germline. This CDR3 is 11 amino acids long. CDR3 protein: CASSRGKTQYF. CDR3 nucleotide sequence: TGTGCCAGCAGCCGGGGAAAGACCCAGTACTTC.

This clonotype showed up many times. The chain joins TRBV20-1 to TRBJ2-5; D possibly corresponds to TRBD2 (5 bases). Germline V gene lookup returns CDR1 DFQATT and CDR2 SNEGSKA (reference sequence). The CDR3 is 13 residues long. Trimming took off 1 base at V and 3 bases at J, with 9 bases between the two ends. The CDR3 bases are TGCAGTGCTAGAGGGACTTTCGAAGAGACCCAGTACTTC. This translates into CSARGTFEETQYF.

The table lists this clonotype with a few counts. This rearrangement joins TRBV6-1 to TRBJ2-5; 8 bases are shared with TRBD1. J lost 1 base, V lost 6 bases, and 7 bases had no gene match. Germline V lookup: CDR1 MNHNS, CDR2 SASEGT. The CDR3 totals 15 residues. CDR3 in DNA: TGTGCCAGCAGCATCGACAGGGGCCGCCAAGAGACCCAGTACTTC. Translated: CASSIDRGRQETQYF.

For this clonotype: A read error is possible here, since a much larger clone lies one base away. The chain employs TRBV11-1 and TRBJ1-2, with TRBD1 matching 7 bases. Germline CDR1 and CDR2: SGHAT and FQDESV (reference sequence). The CDR3 contains 18 residues. CDR3 coding DNA: TGTGCCAGCAGCTTAGTTGGGACAGACCTTACTATTAACTATGGCCACACCTTC. It yields the protein CASSLVGTDLTINYGHTF.

This clonotype was picked up many times. The chain links TRBV5-1 to TRBJ2-3, with 8 bases aligning to TRBD2. The V and J ends lost 7 bases and 3 bases, in that order; junction bases with no gene match: 7. CDR3 length equals 14 residues. Germline V gene lookup returns CDR1 SGHRS and CDR2 YFSETQ. The CDR3 DNA follows: TGCGCCAGCCAGCGGGGGCTGGTTACAGATACGCAGTATTTT. Its protein product is CASQRGLVTDTQYF.

In this sample, this clonotype turned up many times. The chain combines TRBV27 with TRBJ2-1; the match to TRBD1 covers 10 bases. Germline CDR1 reads MNHEY; CDR2 reads SMNVEV (reference sequence). The CDR3 length is 14 residues. The V gene end was trimmed by 4 bases and the J gene end by 6 bases; junction bases not matched to a gene: 3. CDR3 nucleotide sequence: TGTGCCAGCAGTTGGGGGACAGGGGCCAATGAGCAGTTCTTC. It translates to CASSWGTGANEQFF.

This clonotype has at least ten counts. The chain carries TRBV7-2 and TRBJ1-6; D ambiguous. Germline V CDR1 and CDR2: SGHTA, FQGNSA. The CDR3 contains 14 residues. Trimming pared 1 base from V and 5 bases from J, leaving 6 bases between. For the CDR3, the DNA is TGTGCCAGCAGCTTAGTACAGAATAATTCACCCCTCCACTTT. Translation gives CASSLVQNNSPLHF.

At least ten counts were recorded for this clonotype. The V gene is TRBV6-6, the J gene TRBJ2-7, with TRBD1 matching 9 bases. The CDR3 runs to 12 residues. From germline, CDR1 is MNHNY and CDR2 SVGAGI (reference sequence). Trimming cost V 9 bases and J 6 bases; bases outside gene matches: 6. The CDR3 region is CASMGQGSEQYF. The CDR3 DNA reads TGTGCCAGTATGGGACAGGGAAGCGAGCAGTACTTC.

This clonotype appeared many times. The chain employs TRBV6-1 and TRBJ2-6, with D hard to call. Germline V gene sequence: CDR1 MNHNS, CDR2 SASEGT. The V gene lost 6 bases and the J gene lost 2 bases, with 11 bases spanning the gap. The CDR3 contains 15 residues. In DNA form, the CDR3 reads TGTGCCAGCAGCCGAGGCCCTCCTGGGGCCAACGTCCTGACTTTC. This gives the protein CASSRGPPGANVLTF.

This clonotype showed up just a few times. This rearrangement joins TRBV30 to TRBJ1-1; D is perhaps TRBD1 (5 bases). Germline lookup yields CDR1 GTSNPN and CDR2 SVGIG (reference sequence). Trimming left V 3 bases short and J 6 bases short, with 5 bases between. The CDR3 contains 10 residues. In DNA, the CDR3 is TGTGCCTGGAGGGGGCCTGAAGCTTTCTTT. As protein: CAWRGPEAFF.